This T cell receptor (beta chain) was sequenced for a study of TIL therapy for anti-PD-1-resistant metastatic lung cancer. For the study at large: Median tumor PD-L1 proportion score was about 5.9%. Tumors carried a median about 1.5 non-synonymous mutations per megabase.

The immunoSEQ assay was v3. Assay: immunoSEQ multiplex PCR; the TCRdb copy retains only in-frame clones and omits some. Among 55,000 to 70,000 clones listed, roughly 91% were seen once. As for time point: pre-treatment sample, taken before nivolumab and TIL therapy. As concerns this clone: The antigen remains unidentified.

Study-wide findings and caveats: The cohort had more treatment-naive, never-smoker and oncogene-addicted patients than typical.

Germline CDR1 is GTSNPN and CDR2 is SVGIG (reference sequence). V lost 0 bases to trimming and J lost 10 bases; unmatched junction nucleotides: 1. The CDR3 is made up of 13 amino acids. Sequencing was performed on blood, taken at baseline. This receptor was identified in a person between 30 and 79 years old with non-small cell lung cancer. This chain links TRBV30 with TRBJ2-1, with 12 bases aligning to TRBD2. The CDR3: CAWSVLAGGEQFF. CDR3 nucleotides: TGTGCCTGGAGTGTACTAGCGGGAGGCGAGCAGTTCTTC.